A few counts support the clone carrying this TCR beta chain. The antigen remains unidentified. The data derive from a study of T cells in Graves' hyperthyroidism and ophthalmopathy. CDR1 and CDR2 from the germline V gene are LNHNV and YYDKDF (reference sequence). Trimming pared 3 bases from V and 6 bases from J, leaving 17 bases between. The CDR3 length is 15 residues. TCR beta CDR3 regions were amplified from RNA transcripts. Primed by the HTBI set, a first-round RT-PCR was run on the TCR CDR3. Via MiXCR, TCRdb re-called the multiplex PCR reads, giving one row per CDR3 protein. The sample has about 420,000 distinct CDR3 sequences, around 14% seen once. Whole-study findings and limits: Appearing also in blood were most of the thyroid clonotypes expanded above 0.001. A median around 6.8 months before onset, the model predicted ophthalmopathy.

Those patients with uncontrolled infection, other autoimmune disease, pregnancy or lactation were excluded. The sample was blood. The TCR was taken from a young woman with Graves' hyperthyroidism. This chain connects TRBV15 to TRBJ1-2; tentative D call: TRBD1 (6 bases). CDR3 protein: CATSRYRVQMNGYTF. In DNA, the CDR3 is TGTGCCACCAGCAGGTACAGGGTCCAAATGAATGGCTACACCTTC. The complete variable domain, with remaining parts taken from reference TRBV15 and TRBJ1-2, reads DAMVIQNPRYQVTQFGKPVTLSCSQTLNHNVMYWYQQKSSQAPKLLFHYYDKDFNNEADTPDNFQSRRPNTSFCFLDIRSPGLGDTAMYLCATSRYRVQMNGYTFGSGTRLTVV.